These 32 T cell receptor beta chains originate from one sample sequenced in a study of naive and memory T cell subsets. A UMI-containing oligonucleotide was joined by 3' ligation to the TCR cDNA template. Amplification of ligated cDNA took four PCR rounds with SP2 and nested alpha and beta constant primers. TCRdb reprocessed the 5' RACE reads via MiXCR and lists one record per CDR3 protein. Of some 60,000 distinct CDR3 sequences listed, around 8% are singletons. These receptors originate from a female donor in good health.

The DNA for the CDR3 is TGCGCCAGCAGCCCCGGGGACGGCTGGTACAATCAGCCCCAGCATTTT. This translates into CASSPGDGWYNQPQHF. The chain carries TRBV4-1 and TRBJ1-5, with a possible D match to TRBD1 (5 bases). V lost 4 bases and J 3 bases, leaving 16 bases between the germline ends. Germline V lookup: CDR1 MGHRA, CDR2 YSYEKL. The CDR3 has 16 residues.

This clonotype was seen many times. The chain joins TRBV12-3 or TRBV12-4 to TRBJ1-1; D remains ambiguous. Trimming shortened V by 6 bases and J by 1 base, and 9 bases separated the two germline ends. The CDR3 is 13 residues long. CDR3 protein: CASSFDTNTEAFF. The CDR3 region has the DNA TGTGCCAGCAGCTTCGACACGAACACTGAAGCTTTCTTT.

The V gene is TRBV20-1, the J gene TRBJ2-7; TRBD1 or TRBD2 may be the D gene (5 bases each). CDR3 length: 16 residues. Trimming shortened V by 6 bases and J by 1 base, and 22 bases separated the two germline ends. CDR1 and CDR2 from the germline V gene are DFQATT and SNEGSKA (reference sequence). CDR3 in amino acids: CSAILTGTPDSYEQYF. CDR3 nucleotide sequence: TGCAGTGCGATACTTACCGGGACGCCCGATTCCTACGAGCAGTACTTC.

V is TRBV6-1 and J is TRBJ1-4; no clear D gene. V was cut by 6 bases and J by 2 bases, with 16 bases left in between. The CDR3 totals 16 residues. CDR1 MNHNS and CDR2 SASEGT come from the germline V gene. CDR3 region: CASRDLSRATNEKLFF. In DNA form, the CDR3 reads TGTGCCAGCAGGGACCTCTCTAGGGCCACTAATGAAAAACTGTTTTTT.

This clonotype was detected many times. V and J are TRBV20-1 and TRBJ2-1; 10 nucleotides agree with TRBD1. The CDR3 spans 15 residues. The J segment lost 8 bases and the V segment lost 3 bases, leaving 10 bases of the junction unmatched. The V gene's germline CDR1 is DFQATT and CDR2 SNEGSKA (reference sequence). The CDR3, as DNA: TGCAGTGCTAGTTTAAGGGACAGGGGTCGAGATGAGCAGTTCTTC. This gives the protein CSASLRDRGRDEQFF.

The genes are TRBV5-6 and TRBJ2-5; TRBD1 aligns across 7 bases. The CDR3 is made up of 15 amino acids. V was clipped by 6 bases and J by 2 bases; unmatched bases: 10. Per the germline V gene, CDR1 is SGHDT and CDR2 is YYEEEE. CDR3 residues: CASIKLRRGQETQYF. DNA of the CDR3: TGTGCCAGCATCAAGTTACGCAGGGGGCAAGAGACCCAGTACTTC. Supplemented by reference TRBV5-6 and TRBJ2-5, the full variable domain reads DAGVTQSPTHLIKTRGQQVTLRCSPKSGHDTVSWYQQALGQGPQFIFQYYEEEERQRGNFPDRFSGHQFPNYSSELNVNALLLGDSALYLCASIKLRRGQETQYFGPGTRLLVL.

This clonotype was observed many times. The rearrangement links TRBV10-3 to TRBJ1-5; the match to TRBD1 covers 8 bases. The CDR3 extends over 14 amino acids. Germline loops: CDR1 ENHRY, CDR2 SYGVKD. Losses at the gene ends were 5 bases for V and 5 bases for J; bases not matched to a gene: 5. CDR3 amino acids: CAISHTGGHQPQHF. The CDR3 nucleotides read TGTGCCATCAGTCATACAGGGGGGCATCAGCCCCAGCATTTT.

This clonotype has more than one count but fewer than ten. The V call is TRBV6-5, the J call TRBJ1-6; 7 nucleotides match TRBD1. The CDR3 has 14 amino acids. Per the germline V gene, CDR1 is MNHEY and CDR2 is SVGAGI. V lost 2 bases and J lost 9; bases outside the gene matches: 4. CDR3 loop: CASSYTQGSSPLHF. CDR3 in DNA: TGTGCCAGCAGTTACACACAGGGGTCTTCACCCCTCCACTTT.

This clonotype was seen ten or more times. The genes are TRBV11-3 and TRBJ1-1; D remains ambiguous. CDR1 SGHNT and CDR2 YENEEA come from the germline V gene. Trimming left V 7 bases short and J 0 bases short, with 15 bases between. The CDR3 runs to 15 residues. The CDR3 protein is CASILSSGVNTEAFF. CDR3 DNA: TGTGCCAGCATCCTTAGTTCGGGAGTGAACACTGAAGCTTTCTTT.

This clonotype was seen more than once but under ten times. The chain carries TRBV21-1 and TRBJ2-7; whether TRBD1, the table's D call, matches the DNA was not checked. TRBV21-1 corresponds to a pseudogene. This CDR3 comprises 12 residues. In DNA, the CDR3 is TGTGCCAGCCGGGACCCCGTCTACGAGCAGTACTTC. The encoded protein is CASRDPVYEQYF.

This clonotype has just a few counts. V and J are TRBV6-2 or TRBV6-3 and TRBJ1-6; D is unclear. Germline V CDR1 and CDR2: MNHEY, SVGEGT. The CDR3 sequence is 15 residues long. V lost 8 bases to trimming and J lost 1 base, with 12 bases between them. This CDR3 is CASPECVSYNSPLHF. The DNA for the CDR3 is TGTGCCAGCCCCGAGTGTGTATCCTATAATTCACCCCTCCACTTT.

About this clonotype itself: The junction and the germline gene differ at one end; a read error may be behind it. This rearrangement joins TRBV7-9 to TRBJ2-1; TRBD2 agrees at 10 bases. Germline V lookup: CDR1 SEHNR, CDR2 FQNEAQ (reference sequence). The CDR3 has 14 residues. The CDR3 DNA sequence: TGTGCCAGCGGGAGCGGGGGGGCCTATAATGAGCAGTTCTTC. Translating it yields CASGSGGAYNEQFF.

This clonotype is medium-sized within its sample. The J gene is TRBJ2-7, the V gene TRBV28, with TRBD1 identical over 8 bases. CDR1 and CDR2 from the germline V gene are MDHEN and SYDVKM. There are 13 residues in the CDR3. Germline trimming cut 5 bases from V and 3 bases from J; bases unmatched to any gene: 3. In DNA, the CDR3 is TGTGCCAGCAGTGTCGGACAGGGCTACGAGCAGTACTTC. Translating gives CASSVGQGYEQYF.

This clonotype has just a few counts. J is TRBJ2-3 and V is TRBV7-6, with D perhaps TRBD1 (5 bases). The CDR3 consists of 15 residues. Germline-derived CDR1 and CDR2 are SGHVS and FNYEAQ. Trimming shortened V by 4 bases and J by 2 bases, and 13 bases separated the two germline ends. The chain's CDR3 is CASSSEVGPTDTQYF. DNA for the CDR3: TGTGCCAGCAGCTCAGAGGTGGGGCCCACAGATACGCAGTATTTT.

This clonotype was detected only a few times. The junction departs from germline at one end; a sequencing error may be responsible. The V and J genes are TRBV20-1 and TRBJ1-5; D not resolved. CDR1 DFQATT and CDR2 SNEGSKA come from the germline V gene (reference sequence). This CDR3 has 14 amino acids. CDR3 in DNA: TGCAGTGCTAGAGTCCCAGGATCAAGGCAGCCCCAGAATTTT. This encodes CSARVPGSRQPQNF.

This chain's CDR3 is CASSVGQGSTDTQYF. The DNA of the CDR3 is TGTGCCAGCAGCGTGGGACAGGGAAGCACAGATACGCAGTATTTT. The chain couples TRBV9 to TRBJ2-3, with TRBD1 matching over 9 bases. Germline CDR1 reads SGDLS; CDR2 reads YYNGEE. The CDR3 contains 15 residues. J lost 0 bases, V lost 2 bases, and 1 base had no gene match.

By share, this clonotype ranks as medium-sized (0.01 to 0.1%). The V call is TRBV25-1, the J call TRBJ1-2; perhaps TRBD1 as D (5 bases). The V gene lost 3 bases and the J gene lost 5 bases, with 7 bases spanning the gap. The CDR3 extends over 12 amino acids. The germline gives CDR1 MGHDK, CDR2 SYGVNS. CDR3 residues: CASSDGGYGYTF. DNA for the CDR3: TGTGCCAGCAGTGACGGGGGGTATGGCTACACCTTC.

This clonotype was counted many times. This chain joins TRBV27 and TRBJ1-1, with a possible D match to TRBD1 (6 bases). The CDR3 consists of 16 residues. Germline CDR1 reads MNHEY; CDR2 reads SMNVEV (reference sequence). The V end was cut by 6 bases, the J end by 0 bases, with 17 bases between. The CDR3 DNA reads as TGTGCCAGCAGGAGACCGGGACAAAATTTGAACACTGAAGCTTTCTTT. Translation gives CASRRPGQNLNTEAFF.

The chain has TRBV18 and TRBJ1-6, with TRBD1 matching 7 bases. The ends lost 2 bases at V and 5 bases at J; junction bases unmatched: 6. Per germline, CDR1 KGHSH and CDR2 LQKENI. The CDR3 loop spans 16 amino acids. The CDR3: CASSPSQGDNNSPLHF. The CDR3 DNA sequence: TGTGCCAGCTCACCATCCCAGGGGGACAATAATTCACCCCTCCACTTT.

This clonotype was seen at least ten times. The CDR3, as DNA: TGTGCCAGCAGGATGCGAGGGGTCGGCAATCAGCCCCAGCATTTT. Its protein is CASRMRGVGNQPQHF. The genes are TRBV28 and TRBJ1-5; tentatively, D is TRBD1 (5 bases). The CDR3 is 15 amino acids. The germline V gene has CDR1 MDHEN and CDR2 SYDVKM. The V and J ends lost 6 bases and 2 bases respectively, with 14 bases between them.

The J gene is TRBJ2-4, the V gene TRBV29-1, with TRBD2 matching 15 bases. This CDR3 comprises 17 residues. V lost 3 bases and J lost 8; bases outside the gene matches: 11. Looked up from germline, CDR1 is SQVTM and CDR2 is ANQGSEA. This chain's CDR3 is CSVEGTWTSGGADIQYF. CDR3 DNA sequence: TGCAGCGTTGAGGGGACGTGGACTAGCGGGGGGGCGGACATTCAGTACTTC.

By share, this clonotype ranks as medium-sized (0.01 to 0.1%). CDR3 region: CASSFKSTDTQYF. CDR3 DNA: TGTGCCAGCAGCTTCAAGAGCACAGATACGCAGTATTTT. V is TRBV5-5 and J is TRBJ2-3; D is unresolved. This CDR3 region has 13 residues. Germline CDR1 is SGHKS and CDR2 is YYEKEE (reference sequence). Deletions cut 2 bases from V and 0 bases from J, with 4 bases between.

V gene TRBV28 combines with J gene TRBJ2-1, with no clear D. In germline, CDR1 is MDHEN, CDR2 SYDVKM. V was clipped by 5 bases and J by 10 bases, with 18 bases between them. This CDR3 comprises 14 residues. The CDR3: CASSPTTVEGEQFF. DNA for the CDR3: TGTGCCAGCAGTCCCACCACGGTCGAAGGGGAGCAGTTCTTC.

This clonotype came up many times. The V and J genes are TRBV20-1 and TRBJ2-3; 11 bases are shared with TRBD2. V lost 6 bases to trimming and J lost 6 bases; unmatched junction nucleotides: 17. The V gene's germline CDR1 is DFQATT and CDR2 SNEGSKA (reference sequence). CDR3 length: 17 residues. The CDR3 loop reads CSAPQDSGRAGSDTQYF. The DNA for the CDR3 is TGCAGTGCCCCCCAAGATAGCGGGAGGGCCGGGTCGGATACGCAGTATTTT.

The rearrangement links TRBV2 to TRBJ1-5; D possibly corresponds to TRBD1 (5 bases). V was cut by 2 bases and J by 0 bases, with 11 bases left in between. CDR3 length: 16 amino acids. The V gene's germline CDR1 is SNHLY and CDR2 FYNNEI. The chain's CDR3 is CASSELKGVSNQPQHF. CDR3 sequence (DNA): TGTGCCAGCAGTGAACTGAAAGGGGTTAGCAATCAGCCCCAGCATTTT.

The V call is TRBV6-1, the J call TRBJ1-5; D call uncertain. CDR1 MNHNS and CDR2 SASEGT come from the germline V gene. The CDR3 consists of 15 residues. Trimming pared 6 bases from V and 6 bases from J, leaving 18 bases between. This chain's CDR3 is CASSALRGNGQPQHF. Written as DNA, the CDR3 is TGTGCCAGCAGCGCCCTGCGGGGTAACGGTCAGCCCCAGCATTTT.

The chain recombines TRBV5-1 with TRBJ2-3, with unresolved D. This CDR3 is 15 amino acids long. The V and J ends lost 4 bases and 9 bases respectively, with 21 bases between them. CDR1 is SGHRS and CDR2 is YFSETQ in the germline V gene. The CDR3, as DNA: TGCGCCAGCAGCCCGACCGGACCTACCACGGAGACGCAGTATTTT. Its protein product is CASSPTGPTTETQYF.

CDR3 nucleotide sequence: TGTGCCATCAGTGAGTCGAGGGACAGGTACCTCCAAGAGACCCAGTACTTC. Its translation is CAISESRDRYLQETQYF. This chain joins TRBV10-3 and TRBJ2-5; 8 nucleotides align to TRBD1. Germline-derived CDR1 and CDR2 are ENHRY and SYGVKD. The CDR3 runs 17 residues. Germline trimming cut 0 bases from V and 1 base from J; bases unmatched to any gene: 7.

This clonotype was seen only a few times. The chain carries TRBV12-3 or TRBV12-4 and TRBJ1-5; D may be TRBD1 (5 bases). CDR3 length: 15 amino acids. Trimming stripped 4 bases from V and 7 bases from J, with 17 bases between. CDR3 coding DNA: TGTGCCAGCAGTTCCCAGGGTGGCGAATGGCAGCCCCAGCATTTT. It specifies CASSSQGGEWQPQHF.

In its sample, this clonotype was seen many times. The rearrangement joins TRBV5-4 to TRBJ2-3; 8 nucleotides line up with TRBD2. The V gene's germline CDR1 is SGHNT and CDR2 YYREEE (reference sequence). Unmatched junction bases numbered 11, after V lost 4 bases and J lost 4 bases. The length of the CDR3 is 16 residues. In DNA form, the CDR3 reads TGTGCCAGCAGCGCCACAGCGGGAGCAGTATCAGATACGCAGTATTTT. Residues: CASSATAGAVSDTQYF.

This clonotype was seen more than once but under ten times. The chain employs TRBV28 and TRBJ1-1; a weak D match, TRBD1 (6 bases). The germline V gene has CDR1 MDHEN and CDR2 SYDVKM. V was cut by 8 bases and J by 10 bases, with 14 bases left in between. The CDR3 is 11 amino acids. The CDR3 sequence: CASARGGSAFF. CDR3 coding DNA: TGTGCCAGCGCGCGGGGGGGCTCAGCTTTCTTT.

This clonotype was observed at least ten times. V and J are TRBV7-2 and TRBJ1-5, with 7 nucleotides matching TRBD1. The germline V gene has CDR1 SGHTA and CDR2 FQGNSA. This CDR3 region has 14 residues. V shed 6 bases, J shed 6 bases, and the junction held 8 bases outside the gene matches. In DNA form, the CDR3 reads TGTGCCAGCAGTCGACTTCACAGGGGTCAGCCCCAGCATTTT. This gives the protein CASSRLHRGQPQHF.